The next 2 T cell receptor beta chains were all read from a single sample in a study of OX40 agonist ivuxolimab in advanced cancers. Here immunoSEQ multiplex PCR was the method, and the copy in TCRdb shows in-frame clones only, minus some. There are 97,000 or so clones in the sample; 85% to 90% occur only once, and 0.15% to 0.2% lies in the top ten. Sequencing was performed on CD4+ or CD8+ T cells sorted from blood, taken in a trial of the OX40 agonist ivuxolimab. All receptors derive from an adult with an advanced solid tumor such as melanoma, head and neck, liver or kidney cancer.

In this sample, this clone turned up a few times. V is TRBV30 and J is TRBJ1-2, with D unclear. V shed 1 base and J shed 7 bases, with 10 bases lying between them. Germline CDR1 is GTSNPN and CDR2 is SVGIG (reference sequence). The CDR3 runs to 12 residues. CDR3 nucleotide sequence: TGTGCCTGGAGTGCGGGAGCTCCTGGCTACACCTTC. The encoded protein is CAWSAGAPGYTF. Combining the CDR3 with reference TRBV30 and TRBJ1-2 gives the whole variable domain SQTIHQWPATLVQPVGSPLSLECTVEGTSNPNLYWYRQAAGRGLQLLFYSVGIGQISSEVPQNLSASRPQDRQFILSSKKLLLSDSGFYLCAWSAGAPGYTFGSGTRLTVV.

The chain couples TRBV30 to TRBJ1-5, with 7 bases aligning to TRBD1. The J segment lost 0 bases and the V segment lost 2 bases, leaving 7 bases of the junction unmatched. The CDR3 has 16 amino acids. Looked up from germline, CDR1 is GTSNPN and CDR2 is SVGIG (reference sequence). The CDR3 coding sequence is TGTGCCTGGAGTCAAGCCGACAGGGATAGCAATCAGCCCCAGCATTTT. Amino acid sequence: CAWSQADRDSNQPQHF.